This TCR beta chain was captured by sequencing in a study of T-cell memory formation after mild COVID-19. Study information: Each donor largely had its own TCR clusters. Study observations and caveats: CD4/CD8 balance held among clones contracting day 15 to 85, and later expanders leaned CD4+.

The CDR3 runs 15 residues. CDR1 and CDR2 (germline): SGHAT, FQNNGV. With 5 bases removed from V and 1 base from J, the gap between germline ends came to 14 bases. TCRdb re-called the 5' RACE reads with MiXCR, one entry per CDR3 protein. The data hold 44,000 or so distinct CDR3 sequences, with approximately 9.7% observed a single time. This clonotype was seen only a few times. Its antigen is unknown. The receptor comes from an adult woman who had mild COVID-19 (a few samples of this study predate the infection). Cell type and time point are not known. The chain links TRBV11-2 to TRBJ1-1; D not certain. Sequenced material: PBMCs or a T cell subset sorted from them (not recorded which). CDR3 nucleotides: TGTGCCAGCAGCCTCATTCGGGTAACGAACACTGAAGCTTTCTTT. Residues: CASSLIRVTNTEAFF.